This T cell receptor beta chain was recorded in a study of T cell repertoires in cytomegalovirus infection. The wider study: Public TCR beta signature analysis indicated the presence of both CMV infection and matching HLA type.

Study outcomes and limitations: Public TCR beta family frequency separated CMV-and-HLA carriers, including in an independent cohort.

TCRdb passed the reads through MiXCR, listing each CDR3 protein once. The sample carries roughly 230,000 distinct CDR3 sequences, about a sixth recorded once. With 1 base removed from V and 4 bases from J, the gap between germline ends came to 13 bases. Germline loops: CDR1 LGHNA, CDR2 YSLEER. The CDR3 length is 15 residues. This clonotype has more than one count but fewer than ten. Its specificity is unknown. The sequence came from a human donor in good health (CMV status not recorded). Some clones in this sample may be carry-over from other donors' samples. Sequencing input: CD8+ T cells from PBMCs. This chain joins TRBV4-3 and TRBJ1-1; D is possibly TRBD1 (6 bases). The CDR3 loop is CASSQASGGFTEAFF. CDR3 nucleotide sequence: TGCGCCAGCAGCCAAGCGTCGGGGGGCTTCACTGAAGCTTTCTTT.